These 20 T cell receptor beta chains originate from one sample sequenced in a study of OX40 agonist ivuxolimab in advanced cancers. The method was immunoSEQ multiplex PCR; TCRdb's version includes in-frame clones alone and lacks a portion of them. Among about 70,000 clones listed, 80% to 90% were seen once. The specimen was CD4+ or CD8+ T cells sorted from blood, collected in a trial of the OX40 agonist ivuxolimab. The receptors were gathered from an adult with an advanced solid tumor such as melanoma, head and neck, liver or kidney cancer.

This clone was recorded a few times. The sample carries other DNA sequences with the same CDR3. The chain joins TRBV5-1 to TRBJ1-2; D is perhaps TRBD1 (5 bases). Trimming took off 0 bases at V and 3 bases at J, with 12 bases between the two ends. The CDR3 consists of 15 residues. Germline V gene sequence: CDR1 SGHRS, CDR2 YFSETQ. The CDR3 DNA sequence: TGCGCCAGCAGCTTGGGGGGTCAGGGCCACTATGGCTACACCTTC. Residues: CASSLGGQGHYGYTF.

The chain links TRBV7-9 to TRBJ2-7; D call uncertain. The CDR3 covers 11 residues. The germline gives CDR1 SEHNR, CDR2 FQNEAQ (reference sequence). V dropped 5 bases and J dropped 1 base, with 3 bases sitting between them. The CDR3 nucleotides are TGTGCCAGCAGCAGATCCTACGAGCAGTACTTC. Protein: CASSRSYEQYF.

The chain couples TRBV2 to TRBJ2-7; tentatively, D is TRBD1 (6 bases). CDR3 length: 15 residues. Trimming removed 5 bases at V and 0 bases at J, with 14 bases between. The germline V gene has CDR1 SNHLY and CDR2 FYNNEI. As DNA, the CDR3 is TGTGCCAGCAGTCCCGACAGGAGGAGCTCCTACGAGCAGTACTTC. Amino acids: CASSPDRRSSYEQYF. Together with reference TRBV2 and TRBJ2-7, the CDR3 gives the full variable domain: EPEVTQTPSHQVTQMGQEVILRCVPISNHLYFYWYRQILGQKVEFLVSFYNNEISEKSEIFDDQFSVERPDGSNFTLKIRSTKLEDSAMYFCASSPDRRSSYEQYFGPGTRLTVT.

The chain carries TRBV28 and TRBJ1-4; D ambiguous. V lost 5 bases, J lost 2 bases, and 3 bases lay in between. Germline CDR1 reads MDHEN; CDR2 reads SYDVKM. This CDR3 contains 12 residues. CDR3 sequence: CASSRTNEKLFF. For the CDR3, the DNA is TGTGCCAGCAGTAGGACTAATGAAAAACTGTTTTTT.

The rearrangement joins TRBV19 to TRBJ1-5, with unresolved D. The germline gives CDR1 LNHDA, CDR2 SQIVND (reference sequence). This CDR3 comprises 13 residues. Trimming removed 5 bases from V and 7 bases from J, with 12 bases in between. The CDR3 reads CASSPIDDQPQHF. The CDR3 DNA sequence: TGTGCCAGTAGTCCTATCGATGACCAGCCCCAGCATTTT.

CDR3 loop: CASSVPGSRWSNQPQHF. The CDR3 DNA sequence: TGTGCCAGCAGTGTTCCAGGGAGTCGGTGGAGCAATCAGCCCCAGCATTTT. The chain combines TRBV28 with TRBJ1-5; D perhaps matches TRBD1 (5 bases). This CDR3 is built from 17 residues. From germline, CDR1 is MDHEN and CDR2 SYDVKM. The ends were cut back, 5 bases at V and 1 base at J, with 18 bases in the middle.

CDR3 region: CASSLATGGFTEAFF. CDR3 sequence (DNA): TGCGCCAGCAGCTTGGCCACAGGGGGCTTCACTGAAGCTTTCTTT. This sequence joins TRBV5-1 and TRBJ1-1; 9 nucleotides align to TRBD1. The CDR3 length is 15 residues. From germline, CDR1 is SGHRS and CDR2 YFSETQ. V dropped 0 bases and J dropped 4; count of bases not matched to a gene: 4.

The J gene is TRBJ1-4, the V gene TRBV19; D remains unclear. Trimming pared 10 bases from V and 4 bases from J, leaving 19 bases between. CDR1 is LNHDA and CDR2 is SQIVND in the germline V gene (reference sequence). This CDR3 region has 15 residues. The CDR3 spells CATQRQGLGNEKLFF. The CDR3 nucleotides read TGTGCCACTCAGCGGCAAGGGCTGGGTAATGAAAAACTGTTTTTT.

This chain joins TRBV12-5 and TRBJ2-5; D call uncertain. The germline V and J ends were trimmed by 7 bases and 7 bases, with 22 bases remaining between them. The V gene's germline CDR1 is LGHNT and CDR2 FRNRAP. The CDR3 length is 15 residues. The CDR3 bases are TGTGCTAGTGTGGGCCAAGAACCCACGGTAGGGACCCAGTACTTC. Protein sequence: CASVGQEPTVGTQYF.

J is TRBJ2-7 and V is TRBV30, with D tentatively TRBD1 or TRBD2 (6 bases each). The CDR3 contains 14 residues. Germline values: CDR1 GTSNPN, CDR2 SVGIG (reference sequence). With 3 bases removed from V and 0 bases from J, the gap between germline ends came to 12 bases. The CDR3 protein is CAWSKGGSSYEQYF. In DNA, the CDR3 is TGTGCCTGGAGCAAAGGGGGGAGCTCCTACGAGCAGTACTTC.

The genes are TRBV9 and TRBJ2-1, with D possibly TRBD1 on 6 matching bases. Germline V CDR1 and CDR2: SGDLS, YYNGEE. Trimming stripped 3 bases from V and 4 bases from J, with 14 bases between. This CDR3 region has 15 residues. The CDR3 bases are TGTGCCAGCAGCGCCGAGGGGACAAATTACAATGAGCAGTTCTTC. Residues: CASSAEGTNYNEQFF.

The gene calls are TRBV7-9 and TRBJ2-7, with 7 bases fitting TRBD1. CDR3 size: 14 residues. After removal of 2 bases from V and 1 base from J, the junction contained 2 bases not matched to a gene. CDR1 and CDR2 (germline): SEHNR, FQNEAQ (reference sequence). The CDR3 protein is CASSLMGQSYEQYF. CDR3 coding DNA: TGTGCCAGCAGCTTAATGGGACAGTCCTACGAGCAGTACTTC. The entire variable domain, with the rest obtained from reference TRBV7-9 and TRBJ2-7, is as follows: DTGVSQNPRHKITKRGQNVTFRCDPISEHNRLYWYRQTLGQGPEFLTYFQNEAQLEKSRLLSDRFSAERPKGSFSTLEIQRTEQGDSAMYLCASSLMGQSYEQYFGPGTRLTVT.

The chain links TRBV7-2 to TRBJ2-5; 9 nucleotides agree with TRBD2. Looked up from germline, CDR1 is SGHTA and CDR2 is FQGNSA. The CDR3 has 15 amino acids. V dropped 5 bases and J dropped 4; count of bases not matched to a gene: 8. CDR3 sequence reads: CASSRQRGEGETQYF. CDR3 nucleotides: TGTGCCAGCAGCCGGCAGCGGGGGGAAGGAGAGACCCAGTACTTC.

Notes on this clone: The same CDR3 also results from other DNA sequences found in this sample. The chain is built from TRBV7-3 and TRBJ1-1; D perhaps matches TRBD1 (5 bases). Germline lookup yields CDR1 SGHTA and CDR2 FQGTGA. The CDR3 contains 14 residues. The V and J ends lost 0 bases and 1 base respectively, with 6 bases between them. The CDR3 DNA is TGTGCCAGCAGCTTAACGGGGCGGAACACTGAAGCTTTCTTT. Translated: CASSLTGRNTEAFF.

This chain connects TRBV2 to TRBJ1-2; D ambiguous. This CDR3 contains 10 residues. Germline-derived CDR1 and CDR2 are SNHLY and FYNNEI. The ends were cut back, 8 bases at V and 4 bases at J, with 5 bases in the middle. The CDR3 loop is CASSTYGYTF. The CDR3 bases are TGTGCCAGCTCGACCTATGGCTACACCTTC.

The V call is TRBV28, the J call TRBJ2-7; 9 bases align to TRBD2. Germline V gene data show CDR1 as MDHEN and CDR2 as SYDVKM. V dropped 8 bases and J dropped 4; count of bases not matched to a gene: 12. The CDR3 has 15 amino acids. The CDR3 DNA reads as TGTGCCAGCCCCGTGACTAGCGGACGTGTTTACGAGCAGTACTTC. This sequence encodes CASPVTSGRVYEQYF.

The V and J genes are TRBV7-2 and TRBJ1-2; no clear D. Germline V gene sequence: CDR1 SGHTA, CDR2 FQGNSA. V was clipped by 5 bases and J by 2 bases, with 12 bases between them. CDR3 size: 14 residues. CDR3 in DNA: TGTGCCAGCAGCCAGGACCAAAGAAACTATGGCTACACCTTC. Translating it yields CASSQDQRNYGYTF.

The chain employs TRBV4-2 and TRBJ2-1, with TRBD1 as a possible D gene (5 bases). CDR3 length: 13 amino acids. Trimming stripped 1 base from V and 10 bases from J, with 11 bases between. Germline V gene lookup returns CDR1 LGHNA and CDR2 YNFKEQ. CDR3 amino acids: CASSQVGRGEQFF. The CDR3 DNA is TGTGCCAGCAGCCAAGTAGGAAGGGGCGAGCAGTTCTTC.

This sequence joins TRBV7-9 and TRBJ2-2; D unclear. CDR3 length: 16 residues. Trimming cost V 4 bases and J 0 bases, with 12 bases left between them. In germline, CDR1 is SEHNR, CDR2 FQNEAQ (reference sequence). The CDR3 DNA sequence: TGTGCCAGCAGCTCAACCGCAGCCCCGAACACCGGGGAGCTGTTTTTT. Protein: CASSSTAAPNTGELFF.

This clone was seen a few times. The chain carries TRBV30 and TRBJ2-1; the match to TRBD2 covers 7 bases. Unmatched junction bases numbered 10, after V lost 1 base and J lost 4 bases. CDR1 is GTSNPN and CDR2 is SVGIG in the germline V gene (reference sequence). CDR3 length: 16 amino acids. The CDR3 is CAWSAKGLADYNEQFF. The DNA for the CDR3 is TGTGCCTGGAGTGCTAAAGGGCTAGCGGATTACAATGAGCAGTTCTTC.